The T cell receptor (beta chain) under discussion was sequenced for a study of cytomegalovirus exposure and HLA in healthy donors. Study-level information: Among the roughly 430 genotyped donors, 65% to 90% were placed in the Caucasian-associated ancestry cluster. Findings of the study overall: Some V segments (TRBV6-2 and TRBV6-3 among them) were excluded as indistinguishable. The authors considered a cluster of highly shared sequence variants likely to be a sequencing artifact. The productive fraction for most TCR beta V segments was about 87% or about 30% in an earlier analysis.

PCR primers comprised 60 Vbeta and 13 Jbeta primers. Here immunoSEQ multiplex PCR was the method, and the copy in TCRdb shows in-frame clones only, minus some. The data hold 310,000 or so clones, with about 90% observed a single time. To note about this clone: Its antigen is still unknown.

V lost 5 bases and J lost 1; bases outside the gene matches: 17. The CDR3 spans 19 residues. Germline V gene lookup returns CDR1 LNHDA and CDR2 SQIVND (reference sequence). This receptor was taken from a woman younger than 30 in good health and CMV-seronegative. The specimen sequenced was PBMCs. The chain uses TRBV19 and TRBJ1-5; TRBD1 aligns across 7 bases. DNA of the CDR3: TGTGCCAGTAGTCCGGCCGGGACAGCCTTAGGAATCAGCAATCAGCCCCAGCATTTT. It specifies CASSPAGTALGISNQPQHF.